These 29 T cell receptor beta chains were all obtained from the same sample, sequenced in a study of T-cell reconstitution after alpha-beta-depleted transplantation in children. A TCRbeta library incorporating unique molecular identifiers was prepared. TCRdb used MiXCR to reprocess the PCR reads, holding one entry per CDR3 protein. The data contain some 250,000 distinct CDR3 sequences, 9.5% to 15% of them singletons. The material was PBMCs from the stem cell graft donor, obtained from the stem cell graft. Every receptor here comes from a human donor who donated a stem cell graft to a child with acute lymphoblastic leukemia.

This clonotype was found many times. V gene TRBV11-2 combines with J gene TRBJ2-1, with 10 bases identical to TRBD2. Germline assignment: CDR1 SGHAT and CDR2 FQNNGV. The CDR3 loop spans 19 amino acids. The trim removed 0 bases at V and 5 bases at J, leaving 13 bases unmatched. Written as DNA, the CDR3 is TGTGCCAGCAGCTTAGATCGGAGACTAGCGGGCGAAATTAACAATGAGCAGTTCTTC. Its translation is CASSLDRRLAGEINNEQFF.

In this sample, this clonotype turned up many times. The chain recombines TRBV4-3 with TRBJ2-1; a weak D match, TRBD1 (5 bases). Trimming removed 0 bases from V and 2 bases from J, with 11 bases in between. The germline V gene encodes CDR1 LGHNA and CDR2 YSLEER. The CDR3 is 16 residues long. The CDR3, as DNA: TGCGCCAGCAGCCAAGATCCGGCAGGGCCCTACAATGAGCAGTTCTTC. This encodes CASSQDPAGPYNEQFF.

This clonotype was counted at least ten times. The rearrangement uses TRBV5-1 and TRBJ2-5; the D gene could be TRBD1 or TRBD2 (5 bases each). V was cut by 2 bases and J by 5 bases, with 13 bases left in between. This CDR3 has 14 amino acids. The germline gives CDR1 SGHRS, CDR2 YFSETQ. The CDR3: CASSLRQGAETQYF. CDR3 coding DNA: TGCGCCAGCAGCTTAAGGCAGGGAGCGGAGACCCAGTACTTC.

The chain uses TRBV11-2 and TRBJ2-2; D perhaps matches TRBD2 (5 bases). V was clipped by 1 base and J by 9 bases, with 12 bases between them. The CDR3 totals 14 residues. The germline V gene encodes CDR1 SGHAT and CDR2 FQNNGV. CDR3 in amino acids: CASSLGGFTRELFF. Written as DNA, the CDR3 is TGTGCCAGCAGCTTAGGAGGGTTTACGCGGGAGCTGTTTTTT.

In its sample, this clonotype was seen many times. The chain links TRBV15 to TRBJ2-2; D remains unclear. The V end was cut by 0 bases, the J end by 2 bases, with 10 bases between. CDR1 and CDR2 (germline): LNHNV, YYDKDF (reference sequence). The CDR3 loop spans 16 amino acids. This CDR3 reads CATSRENSLNTGELFF. The DNA for the CDR3 is TGTGCCACCAGCAGAGAGAACAGCTTAAACACCGGGGAGCTGTTTTTT. Full variable domain (rest looked up from reference TRBV15 and TRBJ2-2): DAMVIQNPRYQVTQFGKPVTLSCSQTLNHNVMYWYQQKSSQAPKLLFHYYDKDFNNEADTPDNFQSRRPNTSFCFLDIRSPGLGDTAMYLCATSRENSLNTGELFFGEGSRLTVL.

The sample holds many counts of this clonotype. The V gene is TRBV7-9, the J gene TRBJ2-3; no clear D. Germline lookup yields CDR1 SEHNR and CDR2 FQNEAQ (reference sequence). V lost 3 bases to trimming and J lost 4 bases, with 11 bases between them. The CDR3 consists of 14 residues. CDR3 region: CASSFRRIPDTQYF. The CDR3 bases are TGTGCCAGCAGCTTTAGAAGAATCCCAGATACGCAGTATTTT.

This clonotype was observed at least ten times. The chain has TRBV29-1 and TRBJ1-2, with D uncertain. Per the germline V gene, CDR1 is SQVTM and CDR2 is ANQGSEA. Trimming took off 6 bases at V and 6 bases at J, with 23 bases between the two ends. The CDR3 length is 15 residues. For the CDR3, the DNA is TGCAGCGTAGACGGGAGCGGTCTGCTGAAGCATGGCTACACCTTC. Translated: CSVDGSGLLKHGYTF. Looking up the rest from reference TRBV29-1 and TRBJ1-2 gives the full variable domain: SAVISQKPSRDICQRGTSLTIQCQVDSQVTMMFWYRQQPGQSLTLIATANQGSEATYESGFVIDKFPISRPNLTFSTLTVSNMSPEDSSIYLCSVDGSGLLKHGYTFGSGTRLTVV.

Points on this clonotype: A much larger clone lies one base from this, so it may be a read error. The chain couples TRBV3-1 to TRBJ2-7; 9 bases match TRBD2. V lost 7 bases, J lost 0 bases, and 7 bases stayed unmatched. The germline V gene encodes CDR1 LGHDT and CDR2 YNNKEL (reference sequence). The CDR3 runs to 15 residues. CDR3 sequence reads: CASTRSGRPSYEQYF. The CDR3 DNA sequence: TGTGCCAGCACCCGCAGCGGGAGGCCCTCCTACGAGCAGTACTTC.

This chain links TRBV7-2 with TRBJ2-7; no firm D call. CDR3 size: 15 residues. Trimming pared 3 bases from V and 2 bases from J, leaving 14 bases between. CDR1 is SGHTA, CDR2 FQGNSA, per germline. The CDR3 sequence is CASSLSGIYTYEQYF. The CDR3 DNA is TGTGCCAGCAGCTTGTCAGGTATCTACACCTACGAGCAGTACTTC.

In this sample, this clonotype turned up many times. The rearrangement uses TRBV7-2 and TRBJ2-7; D is unresolved. V was clipped by 5 bases and J by 0 bases, with 11 bases between them. CDR1 and CDR2 from the germline V gene are SGHTA and FQGNSA. This CDR3 is built from 14 residues. Here the CDR3 DNA reads TGTGCCAGCAGCACTTACACGAGCTCCTACGAGCAGTACTTC. Translating gives CASSTYTSSYEQYF.

This clonotype has a count of ten or more. V gene TRBV27 combines with J gene TRBJ1-2; TRBD1 might be the D (5 bases). CDR1 is MNHEY and CDR2 is SMNVEV in the germline V gene (reference sequence). The CDR3 sequence is 14 residues long. Trimming took 2 bases from V and 4 from J, leaving 11 bases between them. Here the CDR3 reads CASSLNGQGYGYTF. CDR3 sequence (DNA): TGTGCCAGCAGTTTAAACGGGCAGGGCTATGGCTACACCTTC.

This clonotype was observed at least ten times. The chain uses TRBV20-1 and TRBJ2-5, with a possible D match to TRBD2 (5 bases). CDR1 is DFQATT and CDR2 is SNEGSKA in the germline V gene (reference sequence). Trimming removed 5 bases from V and 3 bases from J, with 13 bases in between. This CDR3 is 13 amino acids long. For the CDR3, the DNA is TGCAGTGCTCCCTCGTGGGGAGAAGAGACCCAGTACTTC. Protein: CSAPSWGEETQYF.

This clonotype was recorded only once. The CDR3 protein is CAFSPSPYSQGATGELFF. In DNA, the CDR3 is TGTGCCTTCAGCCCTTCCCCTTATTCTCAGGGGGCAACCGGGGAGCTGTTTTTT. This rearrangement joins TRBV2 to TRBJ2-2; 8 bases are a match to TRBD1. The germline V gene encodes CDR1 SNHLY and CDR2 FYNNEI. The CDR3 has 18 residues. V dropped 11 bases and J dropped 5; count of bases not matched to a gene: 22.

The chain joins TRBV10-3 to TRBJ2-2; 7 bases match TRBD1. The CDR3 spans 13 residues. Losses at the gene ends were 2 bases for V and 7 bases for J; bases not matched to a gene: 1. Germline CDR1 and CDR2: ENHRY and SYGVKD. CDR3 sequence: CAISENRGGELFF. CDR3 sequence (DNA): TGTGCCATCAGTGAGAACAGGGGCGGGGAGCTGTTTTTT.

This clonotype appeared many times. This sequence joins TRBV5-1 and TRBJ2-7; D remains ambiguous. Germline-derived CDR1 and CDR2 are SGHRS and YFSETQ. V shed 0 bases and J shed 0 bases, with 19 bases lying between them. The CDR3 is 18 residues long. CDR3 nucleotides: TGCGCCAGCAGCTTGGACTCCATTAGACACCGAAGCTCCTACGAGCAGTACTTC. Its translation is CASSLDSIRHRSSYEQYF.

About this clonotype itself: A much larger clone is a single base away; this may be a read error. The chain links TRBV10-3 to TRBJ1-1; 7 bases line up with TRBD1. Per the germline V gene, CDR1 is ENHRY and CDR2 is SYGVKD. The CDR3 covers 14 residues. Written as DNA, the CDR3 is TGTGTCATCAGCGGAGACAGGGTGAACACTGAAGCTTTCTTT. This codes for CVISGDRVNTEAFF.

This clonotype was observed at least ten times. The gene calls are TRBV10-3 and TRBJ1-6; D is unclear. The CDR3 runs to 17 residues. The V and J ends lost 0 bases and 4 bases respectively, with 13 bases between them. Germline V gene data show CDR1 as ENHRY and CDR2 as SYGVKD. The chain's CDR3 is CAISESSRTAYNSPLHF. DNA of the CDR3: TGTGCCATCAGTGAGTCGTCTAGGACGGCTTATAATTCACCCCTCCACTTT.

This clonotype was detected ten times or more. V is TRBV28 and J is TRBJ2-6; 7 nucleotides agree with TRBD1. The CDR3 consists of 19 residues. Unmatched junction bases numbered 17, after V lost 7 bases and J lost 2 bases. Germline CDR1 reads MDHEN; CDR2 reads SYDVKM. The CDR3 DNA follows: TGTGCCAGCATTGGTTATTTTGGGACAGCTGCCCCTGGGGCCAACGTCCTGACTTTC. Its translation: CASIGYFGTAAPGANVLTF.

This clonotype has more than one count but fewer than ten. The rearrangement joins TRBV11-1 to TRBJ2-1; D perhaps matches TRBD2 (6 bases). The CDR3 has 15 amino acids. The germline V and J ends were trimmed by 2 bases and 7 bases, with 15 bases remaining between them. The germline CDR1 and CDR2 sequences are SGHAT and FQDESV (reference sequence). As DNA, the CDR3 is TGTGCCAGCAGCTTATTTGGCGGGATGGGGAATGAGCAGTTCTTC. As protein: CASSLFGGMGNEQFF.

This clonotype showed up many times. The chain uses TRBV5-1 and TRBJ2-3, with 7 bases aligning to TRBD2. Germline-derived CDR1 and CDR2 are SGHRS and YFSETQ. V shed 0 bases, J shed 2 bases, and the junction held 3 bases outside the gene matches. There are 15 residues in the CDR3. CDR3 in amino acids: CASSLEGTNTDTQYF. DNA for the CDR3: TGCGCCAGCAGCTTGGAAGGGACTAACACAGATACGCAGTATTTT.

This clonotype has at least ten counts. The chain employs TRBV25-1 and TRBJ2-5, with 7 bases matching TRBD1. CDR1 is MGHDK, CDR2 SYGVNS, per germline. This CDR3 spans 15 amino acids. The junction had 6 bases not matched to a gene; V was cut back by 5 bases and J by 0 bases. CDR3 sequence reads: CASSTLDRDQETQYF. The CDR3 region has the DNA TGTGCCAGCAGTACCCTCGACAGGGACCAAGAGACCCAGTACTTC. The variable domain in full, with the rest retrieved from reference TRBV25-1 and TRBJ2-5, is EADIYQTPRYLVIGTGKKITLECSQTMGHDKMYWYQQDPGMELHLIHYSYGVNSTEKGDLSSESTVSRIRTEHFPLTLESARPSHTSQYLCASSTLDRDQETQYFGPGTRLLVL.

This clonotype was counted ten times or more. This chain uses TRBV7-2 with TRBJ2-1; a weak D match, TRBD2 (6 bases). With 2 bases removed from V and 10 bases from J, the gap between germline ends came to 12 bases. The length of the CDR3 is 13 residues. Germline V gene sequence: CDR1 SGHTA, CDR2 FQGNSA. The DNA of the CDR3 is TGTGCCAGCAGCTTACTTAGCGCGGGGGAGCAGTTCTTC. Encoded protein: CASSLLSAGEQFF.

This clonotype was picked up many times. The V and J genes are TRBV6-1 and TRBJ2-5, with no clear D. This CDR3 region has 15 residues. Deletions cut 1 base from V and 5 bases from J, with 14 bases between. Germline CDR1 is MNHNS and CDR2 is SASEGT. The CDR3: CASSEVPGRKETQYF. CDR3 DNA: TGTGCCAGCAGTGAAGTCCCAGGCCGAAAGGAGACCCAGTACTTC.

This clonotype was picked up many times. The chain carries TRBV6-1 and TRBJ1-4, with D possibly being TRBD1 (5 bases). Germline V gene sequence: CDR1 MNHNS, CDR2 SASEGT. This CDR3 is built from 16 residues. The V end lost 2 bases, the J end lost 5 bases, and 15 bases lay between the germline ends. The CDR3 reads CASSEWGDPPNEKLFF. The DNA for the CDR3 is TGTGCCAGCAGTGAATGGGGGGACCCTCCCAATGAAAAACTGTTTTTT.

Ten or more counts support this clonotype. The chain recombines TRBV20-1 with TRBJ2-5; 8 nucleotides match TRBD1. Unmatched junction bases numbered 7, after V lost 4 bases and J lost 3 bases. CDR1 is DFQATT, CDR2 SNEGSKA, per germline (reference sequence). The CDR3 length is 14 residues. CDR3 nucleotide sequence: TGCAGTGCTACCAAGACAGGGGTAAAAGAGACCCAGTACTTC. This gives the protein CSATKTGVKETQYF.

This clonotype came up many times. This CDR3 is CAIQEEGRADTQYF. The CDR3 nucleotides are TGTGCCATCCAGGAGGAGGGGAGGGCAGATACGCAGTATTTT. The rearrangement uses TRBV10-3 and TRBJ2-3; 7 nucleotides match TRBD2. Germline values: CDR1 ENHRY, CDR2 SYGVKD. There are 14 residues in the CDR3. Germline trimming cut 8 bases from V and 4 bases from J; bases unmatched to any gene: 9.

Remarks on this clonotype: The junction and the germline gene differ at one end; a read error may be behind it. The genes are TRBV12-3 or TRBV12-4 and TRBJ2-7; 10 positions match TRBD1. CDR3 size: 13 residues. CDR3 bases: TGTGCCAGCAGTCAGGGACAGGGGTACGGGCAGTACTTC. It codes for CASSQGQGYGQYF.

This clonotype was detected ten times or more. The chain has TRBV7-2 and TRBJ2-3; D is undetermined. Trimming cost V 5 bases and J 5 bases, with 20 bases left between them. The CDR3 is 16 amino acids. Looked up from germline, CDR1 is SGHTA and CDR2 is FQGNSA. For the CDR3, the DNA is TGTGCCAGCAGCCTAAAAAACTTACACCCACAAGATACGCAGTATTTT. Amino acid sequence: CASSLKNLHPQDTQYF.

Comment on this clonotype: A read error may be the cause here, since a much bigger clone is one base away. The gene calls are TRBV11-2 and TRBJ2-7, with TRBD1 as a possible D gene (6 bases). CDR3 length: 15 residues. Germline V CDR1 and CDR2: SGHAT, FQNNGV. CDR3: CASSLGTGSHYDQYF. CDR3 coding DNA: TGTGCCAGCAGCTTAGGCACAGGGTCCCACTACGACCAGTACTTC.